The rows below give T cell receptor beta chains drawn from one sample of a study of blood T cell repertoires in COVID-19. The assay was immunoSEQ multiplex PCR, and TCRdb's table has in-frame clones only and misses some. The table shows 200,000 to 250,000 clones, with 70% to 90% occurring only once. The specimen was peripheral blood. These TCRs come from a woman between 40 and 55 years old with acute or convalescent COVID-19. CDR3s include the opening cysteine and the closing phenylalanine or tryptophan. The D gene is left open where the match is weak. Clone size appears in some rows only: once, few, many, or a class for an expanded clone.

-	TRBJ2-5	few	TRBV5-1	TGCGCCAGCAGCTTGTCGCACAGTCAAGAGACCCAGTACTTC	CASSLSHSQETQYF
-	TRBJ1-1	-	TRBV2	TGTGCCAGCAGTGAGGAGGCCCTTTCGGCTTTCTTT	CASSEEALSAFF
-	TRBJ1-5	-	TRBV6-5	TGTGCCAGCAGCCCCAGCGATAGCAATCAGCCCCAGCATTTT	CASSPSDSNQPQHF
-	TRBJ1-1	-	TRBV19	TGTGCCAGCAACGGGAGAACAATGAACACTGAAGCTTTCTTT	CASNGRTMNTEAFF
TRBD1	TRBJ1-1	-	TRBV5-1	TGCGCCAGCAGCTTGCCGACAGGGAGGAGCCCTGAAGCTTTCTTT	CASSLPTGRSPEAFF
-	TRBJ1-1	-	TRBV20-1	TGCAGTGCTAGCGGGGGGCGGGCTTTCTTT	CSASGGRAFF
-	TRBJ2-2	-	TRBV6-5	TGTGCCAGCAGAGTAGGGAGGACGAACACCGGGGAGCTGTTTTTT	CASRVGRTNTGELFF
-	TRBJ1-2	few	TRBV3-1/TRBV3-2	TGTGCCAGCAGCCAAGGCCGGGCAGGGCACGGCTACACCTTC	CASSQGRAGHGYTF
TRBD2	TRBJ2-5	-	TRBV29-1	TGCAGCGCACCTAGGGGGGGGACTAGCCTGGAGACCCAGTACTTC	CSAPRGGTSLETQYF
TRBD2	TRBJ2-1	once	TRBV5-5	TGTGCCAGCAGATGGGGACTAGCGGGGGGCCCTGGTGAGCAGTTCTTC	CASRWGLAGGPGEQFF
-	TRBJ1-4	-	TRBV20-1	TGCAGTGCTAGAAGGCAGGGCGCTAAAGTTTTT	CSARRQGAKVF
TRBD1	TRBJ1-3	-	TRBV5-4	TGTGCCAGCAGTTCGGGACAGGGGTCAGGAAACACCATATATTTT	CASSSGQGSGNTIYF
TRBD2	TRBJ2-1	once	TRBV7-3	TGTGCCAGCAGCCGGAACGGACTAGCGCAAAATGAGCAGTTCTTC	CASSRNGLAQNEQFF
TRBD1	TRBJ1-6	-	TRBV3-1/TRBV3-2	TGTGCCAGCAGCGACGGACAGGGGGCTTATTCACCCCTCCACTTT	CASSDGQGAYSPLHF
-	TRBJ1-1	-	TRBV5-1	TGCGCCAGCAGCTTGGGTCCCGACACTGAAGCTTTCTTT	CASSLGPDTEAFF
TRBD1	TRBJ1-1	-	TRBV10-1	TGCGCCAGCAGTCATGGACAGGGGTACACTGAAGCTTTCTTT	CASSHGQGYTEAFF
-	TRBJ1-5	-	TRBV30	TGTGCCTGGAGGACCGGGCTCGGGGGTCAGCCCCAGCATTTT	CAWRTGLGGQPQHF
-	TRBJ1-1	-	TRBV7-3	TGTGCCAGCAGCTTAGGGCACTCAAACACTGAAGCTTTCTTT	CASSLGHSNTEAFF
-	TRBJ1-5	once	TRBV6-1	TGTGCCAGCAGTGATGGGGACTTTGATCAGCCCCAGCATTTT	CASSDGDFDQPQHF
TRBD2	TRBJ2-1	-	TRBV19	TGTGCCAGTAGTGCGCAACTAGCGACTGAGCAGTTCTTC	CASSAQLATEQFF
-	TRBJ1-6	once	TRBV10-3	TGTGCCATCGGCCTTTCCGGGAAAGATAATTCACCCCTCCACTTT	CAIGLSGKDNSPLHF
TRBD1	TRBJ1-2	-	TRBV5-8	TGTGCCAGCAGCGTCGGACAGGGGATCCATGGCTACACCTTC	CASSVGQGIHGYTF
-	TRBJ2-5	-	TRBV5-1	TGCGCCAGCAGAGGCCAGGGCCCGATTCTCCAAGAGACCCAGTACTTC	CASRGQGPILQETQYF
TRBD2	TRBJ2-5	-	TRBV25-1	TGTGCCAGCAGGGCGGGGGGGACCCAGTACTTC	CASRAGGTQYF
TRBD1	TRBJ1-5	-	TRBV19	TGTGCCAGTAGATCGGGCAGGGGGGTTCGCGAGCCCCAGCATTTT	CASRSGRGVREPQHF
-	TRBJ2-6	once	TRBV6-5	TGTGCCAGCAGTCCGCTCCGGGCTGGGGCCAACGTCCTGACTTTC	CASSPLRAGANVLTF
TRBD1	TRBJ1-4	once	TRBV5-4	TGTGCCAGCAGCCTCCAGGGGGATGAAAAACTGTTTTTT	CASSLQGDEKLFF